This T cell receptor beta chain appears in the sequencing data of a study of CD8+ T cells in alopecia areata. Study information: Treated patients swallowed 5 to 10 mg of oral tofacitinib twice daily. General observations from the study: Sequencing of scalp samples also includes resident alphabeta T cells from normal skin. Tofacitinib did not eliminate many expanded lesional clones from scalp or blood.

The treatment is: oral pan-JAK inhibitor, 5-10 mg twice daily. The authors sorted CD4+ and CD8+ T cells from PBMCs. Germline CDR1 reads SEHNR; CDR2 reads FQNEAQ (reference sequence). Germline trimming cut 5 bases from V and 7 bases from J; bases unmatched to any gene: 6. The CDR3 is 13 amino acids. A remark on this clone: The antigen is unknown.

cDNA reverse transcribed from extracted RNA served as the sequencing template. Only in-frame clones appear in the TCRdb table, and some are missing; sequencing was by immunoSEQ multiplex PCR. The sample has around 120,000 clones; approximately 60% are singletons. This rearrangement joins TRBV7-9 to TRBJ1-2, with TRBD1 identical over 8 bases. The sequencing here drew on CD4+ T cells sorted from blood, taken at week 4, from a patient treated with tofacitinib. This clonotype originated in a human donor with alopecia areata. In DNA, the CDR3 is TGTGCCAGCAGCACCGAGACAGGGGTTGGCTACACCTTC. Translated: CASSTETGVGYTF.